Following are 9 T cell receptor beta chains from one sample sequenced in a study of blood T cells in healthy people across ages. Then a second PCR, running roughly 7 to 11 cycles, was carried out with a sample-barcoded 5' primer and a J-beta primer mix. TCRdb itself ran the 5' RACE reads through MiXCR, one entry per CDR3 protein. Of 800,000 to 1,000,000 distinct CDR3 sequences listed, 45% to 50% are singletons. Material: blood. These receptors were taken from a man younger than 40 in good health.

The V and J genes are TRBV29-1 and TRBJ1-2; D gene uncertain. Deletions cut 7 bases from V and 3 bases from J, with 18 bases between. CDR1 is SQVTM and CDR2 is ANQGSEA in the germline V gene. This CDR3 is built from 14 residues. The CDR3 DNA reads as TGCAGCGGTGGTGGCGGAGAGGGCGACTATGGCTACACCTTC. Translated, it gives CSGGGGEGDYGYTF.

This clonotype was observed a handful of times. The chain combines TRBV28 with TRBJ2-5; 7 bases fit TRBD1. The CDR3 consists of 15 residues. CDR1 and CDR2 (germline): MDHEN, SYDVKM. Trimming cost V 4 bases and J 2 bases; bases outside gene matches: 7. DNA for the CDR3: TGTGCCAGCAGTTCGCCGGGACAGTCACAAGAGACCCAGTACTTC. Translated: CASSSPGQSQETQYF.

V usage is TRBV30 and J usage is TRBJ2-3, with 7 bases that match TRBD2. Germline values: CDR1 GTSNPN, CDR2 SVGIG (reference sequence). V was clipped by 4 bases and J by 0 bases; unmatched bases: 7. The length of the CDR3 is 15 residues. The CDR3 sequence is CAWTRWGGSTDTQYF. Here the CDR3 DNA reads TGTGCCTGGACGCGATGGGGGGGGAGCACAGATACGCAGTATTTT.

This chain connects TRBV7-3 to TRBJ1-1; D unclear. V shed 1 base and J shed 4 bases, with 10 bases lying between them. From germline, CDR1 is SGHTA and CDR2 FQGTGA. This CDR3 is built from 14 residues. CDR3 nucleotide sequence: TGTGCCAGCAGCTTAAATACTGGGAGCACTGAAGCTTTCTTT. Translated: CASSLNTGSTEAFF.

This clonotype was seen a handful of times. V is TRBV27 and J is TRBJ2-5; no definite D call. The germline CDR1 and CDR2 sequences are MNHEY and SMNVEV (reference sequence). CDR3 length: 13 residues. V lost 6 bases and J 1 base, leaving 9 bases between the germline ends. Here the CDR3 reads CASSHRRQETQYF. The CDR3 region has the DNA TGTGCCAGCAGCCACCGTCGCCAAGAGACCCAGTACTTC.

This clonotype came up many times. The V gene is TRBV29-1, the J gene TRBJ2-3; D call uncertain. V gave up 2 bases and J gave up 2 bases, with 8 bases separating them. The CDR3 contains 13 residues. Germline loops: CDR1 SQVTM, CDR2 ANQGSEA. CDR3 residues: CSVESRFTDTQYF. In nucleotides, the CDR3 is TGCAGCGTTGAAAGCAGGTTCACAGATACGCAGTATTTT.

The gene calls are TRBV3-1 and TRBJ2-7, with TRBD1 as a possible D gene (5 bases). Trimming removed 4 bases at V and 6 bases at J, with 16 bases between. This CDR3 has 14 amino acids. Looked up from germline, CDR1 is LGHDT and CDR2 is YNNKEL (reference sequence). In nucleotides, the CDR3 is TGTGCCAGCAGCCTTGCTCAGGGCACAAGCGAGCAGTACTTC. Translation gives CASSLAQGTSEQYF.

This clonotype was picked up a small number of times. The V gene is TRBV10-1, the J gene TRBJ2-1, with D tentatively TRBD1 or TRBD2 (7 bases each). CDR3 length: 13 residues. CDR1 and CDR2 from the germline V gene are WNHNN and SYGVQD (reference sequence). V was clipped by 8 bases and J by 7 bases, with 15 bases between them. In DNA form, the CDR3 reads TGCGCCAGCCTGACAGGGAGGGAGAATGAGCAGTTCTTC. This encodes CASLTGRENEQFF.

In this sample, this clonotype turned up a few times. The genes are TRBV3-1 and TRBJ1-6; D not certain. Germline CDR1 and CDR2: LGHDT and YNNKEL (reference sequence). The V end lost 1 base, the J end lost 5 bases, and 3 bases lay between the germline ends. The CDR3 loop spans 13 amino acids. The CDR3 spells CASSQANNSPLHF. CDR3 coding DNA: TGTGCCAGCAGCCAAGCTAATAATTCACCCCTCCACTTT.